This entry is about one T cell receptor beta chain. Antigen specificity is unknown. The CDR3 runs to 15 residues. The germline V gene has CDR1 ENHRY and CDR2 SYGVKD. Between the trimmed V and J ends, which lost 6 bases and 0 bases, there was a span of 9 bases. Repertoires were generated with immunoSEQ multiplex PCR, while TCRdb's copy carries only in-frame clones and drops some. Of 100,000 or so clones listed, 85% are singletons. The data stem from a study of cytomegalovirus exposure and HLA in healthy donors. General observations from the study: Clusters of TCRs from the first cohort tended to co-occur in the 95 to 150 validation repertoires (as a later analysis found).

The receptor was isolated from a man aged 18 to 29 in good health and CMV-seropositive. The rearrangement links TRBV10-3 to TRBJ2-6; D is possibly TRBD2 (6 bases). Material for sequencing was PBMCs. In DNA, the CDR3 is TGTGCCATCAGGACGGGAGTCTCTGGGGCCAACGTCCTGACTTTC. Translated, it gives CAIRTGVSGANVLTF.